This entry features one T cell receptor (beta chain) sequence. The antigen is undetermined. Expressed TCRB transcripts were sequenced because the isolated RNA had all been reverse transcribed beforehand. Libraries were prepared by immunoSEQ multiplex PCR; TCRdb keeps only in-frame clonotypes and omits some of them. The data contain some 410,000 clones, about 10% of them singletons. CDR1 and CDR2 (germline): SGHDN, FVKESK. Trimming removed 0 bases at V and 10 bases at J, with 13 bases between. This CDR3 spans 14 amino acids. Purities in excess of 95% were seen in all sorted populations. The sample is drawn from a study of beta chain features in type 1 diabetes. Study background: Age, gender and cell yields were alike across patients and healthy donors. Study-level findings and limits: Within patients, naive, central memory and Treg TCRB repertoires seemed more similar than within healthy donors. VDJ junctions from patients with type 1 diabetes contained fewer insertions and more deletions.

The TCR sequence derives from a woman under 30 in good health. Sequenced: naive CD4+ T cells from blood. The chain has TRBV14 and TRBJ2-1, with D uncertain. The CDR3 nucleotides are TGTGCCAGCAGCCAAGATTGGGCAGCCCGAGAGCAGTTCTTC. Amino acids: CASSQDWAAREQFF.